Below, 19 T cell receptor beta chains from the same sample are listed, as sequenced in a study of cytomegalovirus exposure and HLA in healthy donors (dated by TCRdb to the late 2010s). Libraries were constructed by the immunoSEQ multiplex PCR assay. For the multiplex PCR, a mixture combining 60 forward primers for TCR Vbeta segments and 13 reverse primers for TCR Jbeta segments was used. TCRdb retrieved this table from immuneACCESS and kept in-frame rearrangements only. Not all clones are present; in checked studies, unresolved V genes account for under half, and no reason is known for the remainder. The sample data list about 140,000 clones, and approximately 79% of these were observed just once. The ten largest account for about 1.7% of the sample. The sample consisted of PBMCs. Receptors originate from a woman in her thirties in good health and CMV-seronegative.

In this sample, this clone turned up a few times. This sequence joins TRBV5-1 and TRBJ2-2; 9 positions match TRBD2. The CDR3 has 16 residues. The germline CDR1 and CDR2 sequences are SGHRS and YFSETQ. V lost 4 bases, J lost 1 base, and 5 bases stayed unmatched. The CDR3 reads CASSRTSGLNTGELFF. The CDR3 bases are TGCGCCAGCAGCCGAACTAGCGGGCTGAACACCGGGGAGCTGTTTTTT.

This chain links TRBV27 with TRBJ1-1; TRBD1 aligns across 10 bases. J gave up 10 bases and V 2 bases, and 7 bases lay outside the gene matches. This CDR3 region has 14 residues. Germline CDR1 MNHEY, CDR2 SMNVEV (reference sequence). The CDR3: CASSLTGTGAGAFF. The CDR3 DNA is TGTGCCAGCAGTTTAACGGGGACAGGGGCTGGAGCTTTCTTT.

The V gene is TRBV30, the J gene TRBJ1-1, with D uncertain. Germline V gene lookup returns CDR1 GTSNPN and CDR2 SVGIG (reference sequence). There are 16 residues in the CDR3. Trimming pared 2 bases from V and 5 bases from J, leaving 21 bases between. CDR3: CAWSPPQEGLRTEAFF. The CDR3, as DNA: TGTGCCTGGAGTCCCCCCCAAGAGGGTCTGAGGACTGAAGCTTTCTTT.

J is TRBJ1-2 and V is TRBV19; 10 bases fit TRBD1. Trimming at V came to 6 bases and at J to 4 bases, leaving 5 bases not matched to a gene. This CDR3 comprises 14 residues. CDR1 is LNHDA and CDR2 is SQIVND in the germline V gene (reference sequence). The CDR3 DNA follows: TGTGCCAGTAGACTTGACAGGGGGCCCTATGGCTACACCTTC. Encoded protein: CASRLDRGPYGYTF.

The chain combines TRBV5-6 with TRBJ1-1; D is ambiguous. Germline V gene lookup returns CDR1 SGHDT and CDR2 YYEEEE. The length of the CDR3 is 14 residues. V shed 4 bases and J shed 1 base, with 11 bases lying between them. The CDR3 DNA sequence: TGTGCCAGCAGCCCTGTGGAGGGGAACACTGAAGCTTTCTTT. This encodes CASSPVEGNTEAFF.

CDR3 residues: CASSSEDRFNGYTF. Here the CDR3 DNA reads TGCGCCAGCAGCTCCGAAGACAGGTTTAATGGCTACACCTTC. The chain uses TRBV5-1 and TRBJ1-2; possibly TRBD1 for D (6 bases). The CDR3 covers 14 residues. Germline-derived CDR1 and CDR2 are SGHRS and YFSETQ. Trimming left V 3 bases short and J 6 bases short, with 15 bases between.

The rearrangement links TRBV15 to TRBJ1-1; perhaps TRBD1 as D (5 bases). Trimming cost V 4 bases and J 1 base, with 13 bases left between them. The length of the CDR3 is 15 residues. Germline CDR1 and CDR2: LNHNV and YYDKDF (reference sequence). The CDR3 region is CATSIRQPPNTEAFF. The CDR3 nucleotides are TGTGCCACCAGCATCAGACAGCCTCCGAACACTGAAGCTTTCTTT.

This chain connects TRBV29-1 to TRBJ2-1, with 7 bases that match TRBD1. The trim removed 4 bases at V and 7 bases at J, leaving 13 bases unmatched. This CDR3 comprises 15 residues. Germline CDR1 and CDR2: SQVTM and ANQGSEA. CDR3 DNA sequence: TGCAGCGTTGCCTATCCGGGACAGAGGAGGAATGAGCAGTTCTTC. Translating it yields CSVAYPGQRRNEQFF.

This clone showed up just a few times. The genes are TRBV9 and TRBJ2-3, with a weak D call TRBD2 (5 bases). CDR3 size: 14 residues. Germline-derived CDR1 and CDR2 are SGDLS and YYNGEE. Trimming removed 4 bases at V and 1 base at J, with 10 bases between. CDR3 in DNA: TGTGCCAGCAGCCCCGATAGCGGCACAGATACGCAGTATTTT. Protein sequence: CASSPDSGTDTQYF.

V is TRBV29-1 and J is TRBJ2-7; the match to TRBD1 covers 9 bases. This CDR3 contains 13 residues. Per the germline V gene, CDR1 is SQVTM and CDR2 is ANQGSEA. V lost 6 bases, J lost 2 bases, and 5 bases stayed unmatched. CDR3 coding DNA: TGCAGCGTGGTGAGGACAGGGGCCTACGAGCAGTACTTC. Translated, it gives CSVVRTGAYEQYF.

Regarding this clone: The sample has other DNA sequences that encode this CDR3 too. The V call is TRBV11-2, the J call TRBJ2-5, with TRBD2 matching 10 bases. The CDR3 extends over 14 amino acids. Germline V gene data show CDR1 as SGHAT and CDR2 as FQNNGV. Trimming at V came to 3 bases and at J to 2 bases, leaving 0 bases not matched to a gene. Written as DNA, the CDR3 is TGTGCCAGCAGCTTGGGACTAGCGCAAGAGACCCAGTACTTC. Translation gives CASSLGLAQETQYF.

V gene TRBV9 combines with J gene TRBJ1-2, with a possible D match to TRBD1 (5 bases). The CDR3 has 13 residues. Germline lookup yields CDR1 SGDLS and CDR2 YYNGEE. Trimming pared 3 bases from V and 5 bases from J, leaving 11 bases between. CDR3 coding DNA: TGTGCCAGCAGCGGCGGGACCGAATATGGCTACACCTTC. Protein product: CASSGGTEYGYTF.

This chain links TRBV9 with TRBJ2-5, with D perhaps TRBD1 (6 bases). V was shortened by 3 bases and J by 5 bases, with 14 bases between the two germline ends. This CDR3 has 14 amino acids. Germline lookup yields CDR1 SGDLS and CDR2 YYNGEE. The CDR3 nucleotides are TGTGCCAGCAGCGCGATCAGGGGTTCGGAGACCCAGTACTTC. Translated: CASSAIRGSETQYF. Variable domain in full (rest from reference TRBV9 and TRBJ2-5): DSGVTQTPKHLITATGQRVTLRCSPRSGDLSVYWYQQSLDQGLQFLIQYYNGEERAKGNILERFSAQQFPDLHSELNLSSLELGDSALYFCASSAIRGSETQYFGPGTRLLVL.

The rearrangement uses TRBV6-5 and TRBJ2-2; TRBD1 matches 8 bases. Germline V gives CDR1 MNHEY, CDR2 SVGAGI. With V trimmed by 5 bases and J by 6 bases, 8 bases remained unmatched. This CDR3 has 15 amino acids. The CDR3 region is CASSLPTGEPGELFF. The CDR3 DNA reads as TGTGCCAGCAGTCTCCCGACAGGGGAGCCCGGGGAGCTGTTTTTT.

This chain joins TRBV19 and TRBJ1-1, with 8 bases fitting TRBD1. The V gene end was trimmed by 7 bases and the J gene end by 8 bases; junction bases not matched to a gene: 6. This CDR3 contains 12 residues. Germline V gene sequence: CDR1 LNHDA, CDR2 SQIVND (reference sequence). The CDR3, as DNA: TGTGCCAGTATCGCTTGGACAGGGGAAGCTTTCTTT. It is translated as CASIAWTGEAFF.

The chain joins TRBV5-8 to TRBJ1-1; D call uncertain. The CDR3 has 16 residues. The germline V and J ends were trimmed by 5 bases and 1 base, with 18 bases remaining between them. The germline V gene encodes CDR1 SGHTS and CDR2 YDEGEE. CDR3 DNA sequence: TGTGCCAGCAGTCCGAGTGAAGCCTGGTCGAACACTGAAGCTTTCTTT. Its protein product is CASSPSEAWSNTEAFF.

This chain links TRBV7-8 with TRBJ1-2; no reliable D call. CDR3 length: 14 residues. V shed 1 base and J shed 8 bases, with 14 bases lying between them. CDR1 and CDR2 (germline): SGHVS, FQNEAQ. The DNA of the CDR3 is TGTGCCAGCAGCTTAGGACTTCTAGTCGGAGGCTACACCTTC. Its translation is CASSLGLLVGGYTF.

The chain links TRBV9 to TRBJ1-4, with a weak D call TRBD1 (5 bases). V lost 0 bases and J lost 7, with 16 bases in between. Looked up from germline, CDR1 is SGDLS and CDR2 is YYNGEE. The CDR3 runs to 16 residues. This CDR3 reads CASSVDGGIVSEKLFF. The CDR3 nucleotides are TGTGCCAGCAGCGTAGACGGGGGAATTGTGAGTGAAAAACTGTTTTTT.

The V gene is TRBV2, the J gene TRBJ2-7, with D possibly being TRBD1 (6 bases). Trimming removed 4 bases from V and 2 bases from J, with 12 bases in between. Germline CDR1 is SNHLY and CDR2 is FYNNEI. The CDR3 covers 14 residues. The CDR3 region is CASSVGQGTYEQYF. The CDR3 DNA follows: TGTGCCAGCAGTGTCGGCCAGGGGACCTACGAGCAGTACTTC.